This T cell receptor beta chain was profiled in a study of post-analysis software for immune sequencing data. Study observations and caveats: By F measure, samples from a shared preparation batch strongly co-clustered. There were a few TRBV segments more frequent in patients than controls, and TRBV5-6, TRBV5-1 and TRBV20-1 were among them.

CDR3 length: 18 residues. Trimming cost V 5 bases and J 0 bases; bases outside gene matches: 7. Germline loops: CDR1 SGHVS, CDR2 FNYEAQ. About this clonotype itself: As yet, its antigen is unknown.

Built from TCR beta cDNA, the libraries had unique molecular identifiers in them. Using its own MiXCR run on the PCR reads, TCRdb lists one record per CDR3 protein. The sample carries roughly 670,000 distinct CDR3 sequences, roughly three fifths recorded once. Sequenced material: blood. V gene TRBV7-6 combines with J gene TRBJ2-3, with 14 bases aligning to TRBD2. The clonotype originates from a girl under 10 years old with multiple sclerosis. The CDR3 sequence: CASSPGLAGGPSTDTQYF. The CDR3 coding sequence is TGTGCCAGCAGCCCTGGACTAGCGGGGGGACCCAGCACAGATACGCAGTATTTT.